This T cell receptor (beta chain) was documented in a study of PD-1 blockade in mismatch repair-deficient tumors. Study background: Patients had about 13 mismatch repair-deficient cancer types and were previously treated and progressing.

There are 13 residues in the CDR3. Germline V CDR1 and CDR2: MDHEN, SYDVKM. Trimming left V 7 bases short and J 1 base short, with 5 bases between. Clones were read by immunoSEQ multiplex PCR, and TCRdb kept only the in-frame ones, dropping some. The sample has 15,000 or so clones, approximately 84% seen once; the top ten hold less than 20%. Every patient had mismatch repair deficiency by PCR or immunohistochemistry. The sample here was PBMCs, taken before pembrolizumab treatment. This chain links TRBV28 with TRBJ2-6, with D unresolved. This sequence was found in an adult with mismatch repair-deficient cancer. As DNA, the CDR3 is TGTGCCAGCATCGCGTCTGGGGCCAACGTCCTGACTTTC. It codes for CASIASGANVLTF.